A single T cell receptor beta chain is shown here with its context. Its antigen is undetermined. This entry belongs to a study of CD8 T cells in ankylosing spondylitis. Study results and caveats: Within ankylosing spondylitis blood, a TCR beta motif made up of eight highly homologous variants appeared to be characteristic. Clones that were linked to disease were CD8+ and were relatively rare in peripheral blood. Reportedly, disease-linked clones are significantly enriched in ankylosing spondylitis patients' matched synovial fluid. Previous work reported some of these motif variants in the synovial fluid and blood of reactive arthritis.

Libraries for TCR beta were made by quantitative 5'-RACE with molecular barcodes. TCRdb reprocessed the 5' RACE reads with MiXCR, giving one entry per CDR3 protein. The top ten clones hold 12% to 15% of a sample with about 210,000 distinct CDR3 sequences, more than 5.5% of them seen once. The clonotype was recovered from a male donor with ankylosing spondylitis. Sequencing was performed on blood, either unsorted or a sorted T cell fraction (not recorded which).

For the CDR3, the DNA is TGTGCCAGCAGCTTGGTGATGGGGGCATTTGGAAACACCATATATTTT. It codes for CASSLVMGAFGNTIYF. V and J are TRBV5-6 and TRBJ1-3, with a weak D call TRBD1 (6 bases). The V gene's germline CDR1 is SGHDT and CDR2 YYEEEE. Trimming took off 0 bases at V and 3 bases at J, with 13 bases between the two ends. The CDR3 has 16 amino acids. Complete variable domain (other parts from reference TRBV5-6 and TRBJ1-3): DAGVTQSPTHLIKTRGQQVTLRCSPKSGHDTVSWYQQALGQGPQFIFQYYEEEERQRGNFPDRFSGHQFPNYSSELNVNALLLGDSALYLCASSLVMGAFGNTIYFGEGSWLTVV.